The 21 T cell receptor beta chains presented below share a single source sample, sequenced in a study of T cells in localized non-small cell lung cancer (dated by TCRdb to 2020 to 2021). To prepare the library, the immunoSEQ multiplex PCR assay was applied. Entries here come from immuneACCESS through TCRdb and include only in-frame sequences with V and J called. Some clones fail to appear in such tables; in the studies checked, an unresolved V gene covers under half of the shortfall, and the cause of the remainder is unknown. In all, the sample holds about 19,000 clones, and around 86% of those were seen once. The top ten hold 25% of the sample. The sequences come from peripheral blood, collected before any cancer treatment. Receptors originate from a female donor older than 55 with stage I lung adenocarcinoma.

J is TRBJ1-4 and V is TRBV25-1; D is unclear. CDR1 and CDR2 (germline): MGHDK, SYGVNS. V gave up 1 base and J gave up 1 base, with 10 bases separating them. The CDR3 totals 16 residues. In DNA form, the CDR3 reads TGTGCCAGCAGTGAATCTTACTCCATAACTAATGAAAAACTGTTTTTT. The encoded protein is CASSESYSITNEKLFF.

The V call is TRBV6-5, the J call TRBJ2-7, with D maybe TRBD2 (6 bases). This CDR3 contains 13 residues. Trimming cost V 2 bases and J 2 bases, with 7 bases left between them. Per the germline V gene, CDR1 is MNHEY and CDR2 is SVGAGI. In DNA, the CDR3 is TGTGCCAGCAGTTACCCGGGGGCCTACGAGCAGTACTTC. Translating it yields CASSYPGAYEQYF.

The chain links TRBV5-1 to TRBJ2-4, with D tentatively TRBD1 (6 bases). The CDR3 is made up of 14 amino acids. Germline CDR1 and CDR2: SGHRS and YFSETQ. Trimming pared 1 base from V and 9 bases from J, leaving 14 bases between. CDR3 sequence: CASSLLNRESIQYF. Here the CDR3 DNA reads TGCGCCAGCAGCTTGTTGAACAGGGAAAGCATTCAGTACTTC.

This chain uses TRBV10-2 with TRBJ1-1, with TRBD1 as a possible D gene (6 bases). V was clipped by 5 bases and J by 1 base, with 8 bases between them. The CDR3 extends over 13 amino acids. Germline V gene data show CDR1 as WSHSY and CDR2 as SAAADI. CDR3 in DNA: TGCGCCAGCAGTAGACAGGAGAACACTGAAGCTTTCTTT. Translation gives CASSRQENTEAFF.

The chain uses TRBV19 and TRBJ1-5, with D tentatively TRBD1 (6 bases). Germline lookup yields CDR1 LNHDA and CDR2 SQIVND (reference sequence). The length of the CDR3 is 14 residues. Deletions cut 7 bases from V and 6 bases from J, with 16 bases between. Here the CDR3 DNA reads TGTGCCAGTACTGATTGGGGGCCAGGTCAGCCCCAGCATTTT. Its translation: CASTDWGPGQPQHF.

The chain has TRBV7-9 and TRBJ2-7, with D possibly matching TRBD1 (6 bases). The CDR3 has 13 amino acids. Germline CDR1 SEHNR, CDR2 FQNEAQ (reference sequence). Trimming took off 0 bases at V and 9 bases at J, with 12 bases between the two ends. The CDR3: CASSLADRNGQYF. DNA for the CDR3: TGTGCCAGCAGCTTAGCAGACAGGAATGGGCAGTACTTC.

The CDR3 sequence: CASSWGTVNYGYTF. Here the CDR3 DNA reads TGTGCCAGCAGCTGGGGGACAGTCAACTATGGCTACACCTTC. The V and J genes are TRBV7-9 and TRBJ1-2; 7 bases match TRBD1. Germline-derived CDR1 and CDR2 are SEHNR and FQNEAQ (reference sequence). J gave up 2 bases and V 4 bases, and 4 bases lay outside the gene matches. The CDR3 covers 14 residues. The variable domain in full, completed from reference TRBV7-9 and TRBJ1-2, reads DTGVSQNPRHKITKRGQNVTFRCDPISEHNRLYWYRQTLGQGPEFLTYFQNEAQLEKSRLLSDRFSAERPKGSFSTLEIQRTEQGDSAMYLCASSWGTVNYGYTFGSGTRLTVV.

J is TRBJ2-5 and V is TRBV18, with TRBD2 matching 8 bases. The ends lost 3 bases at V and 0 bases at J; junction bases unmatched: 6. CDR3 length equals 16 residues. Germline V gene sequence: CDR1 KGHSH, CDR2 LQKENI. Here the CDR3 reads CASSPNGGGYQETQYF. The CDR3 DNA sequence: TGTGCCAGCTCACCTAATGGCGGGGGGTACCAAGAGACCCAGTACTTC. The whole variable domain, remainder taken from reference TRBV18 and TRBJ2-5, is NAGVMQNPRHLVRRRGQEARLRCSPMKGHSHVYWYRQLPEEGLKFMVYLQKENIIDESGMPKERFSAEFPKEGPSILRIQQVVRGDSAAYFCASSPNGGGYQETQYFGPGTRLLVL.

The chain joins TRBV10-1 to TRBJ1-5; D gene uncertain. The V end was cut by 6 bases, the J end by 6 bases, with 15 bases between. CDR3 length: 14 residues. CDR1 and CDR2 from the germline V gene are WNHNN and SYGVQD (reference sequence). CDR3 DNA: TGCGCCAGCAGGAGCCCAAGGCGCAGTCAGCCCCAGCATTTT. Its translation is CASRSPRRSQPQHF.

In its sample, this clone was seen once. The chain has TRBV6-5 and TRBJ1-2, with TRBD1 as a possible D gene (5 bases). Looked up from germline, CDR1 is MNHEY and CDR2 is SVGAGI. The V end was cut by 6 bases, the J end by 2 bases, with 16 bases between. This CDR3 comprises 15 residues. The CDR3 is CASSSPTASNYGYTF. In DNA, the CDR3 is TGTGCCAGCAGCTCTCCGACAGCTAGCAACTATGGCTACACCTTC.

The chain links TRBV4-3 to TRBJ1-2, with 7 bases that match TRBD1. The germline V gene has CDR1 LGHNA and CDR2 YSLEER. Trimming removed 4 bases from V and 6 bases from J; junction bases left unmatched: 5. The CDR3 sequence is 13 residues long. The CDR3 DNA reads TGCGCCAGCAGCCGGCAGGGGGGAGATGGCTACACCTTC. It is translated as CASSRQGGDGYTF.

The chain uses TRBV27 and TRBJ2-7, with D perhaps matching TRBD1 or TRBD2 (6 bases each). The CDR3 has 11 residues. V was pared by 6 bases and J by 6 bases, with 9 bases between. CDR1 is MNHEY, CDR2 SMNVEV, per germline (reference sequence). Here the CDR3 reads CASRRGVEQYF. CDR3 nucleotide sequence: TGTGCCAGCAGAAGGGGGGTCGAGCAGTACTTC.

This clone was detected a few times. The chain uses TRBV6-1 and TRBJ2-7; 7 bases match TRBD1. Germline loops: CDR1 MNHNS, CDR2 SASEGT. This CDR3 contains 14 residues. V was pared by 4 bases and J by 1 base, with 4 bases of the junction left unmatched. CDR3 nucleotides: TGTGCCAGCAGTGTACTGACAGGGTCCTACGAGCAGTACTTC. This sequence encodes CASSVLTGSYEQYF.

This sequence joins TRBV7-2 and TRBJ1-5; no clear D. Germline lookup yields CDR1 SGHTA and CDR2 FQGNSA. Between the trimmed V and J ends, which lost 3 bases and 2 bases, there was a span of 8 bases. This CDR3 is built from 14 residues. The CDR3 is CASSFDGGNQPQHF. CDR3 DNA sequence: TGTGCCAGCAGCTTTGATGGAGGCAATCAGCCCCAGCATTTT.

The rearrangement joins TRBV19 to TRBJ1-4; D gene unclear. Deletions cut 7 bases from V and 0 bases from J, with 9 bases between. There are 14 residues in the CDR3. The germline gives CDR1 LNHDA, CDR2 SQIVND (reference sequence). The CDR3 sequence: CASKETATNEKLFF. CDR3 DNA: TGTGCCAGTAAGGAAACAGCAACTAATGAAAAACTGTTTTTT.

The V and J genes are TRBV7-9 and TRBJ1-2; 7 nucleotides match TRBD1. This CDR3 is 16 amino acids long. Germline V CDR1 and CDR2: SEHNR, FQNEAQ (reference sequence). The J segment lost 0 bases and the V segment lost 0 bases, leaving 4 bases of the junction unmatched. CDR3 DNA: TGTGCCAGCAGCTTAGCGGGACAGCTAACTAACTATGGCTACACCTTC. It yields the protein CASSLAGQLTNYGYTF.

This clone was recorded only once. V and J are TRBV5-1 and TRBJ2-3; 7 bases fit TRBD1. J gave up 0 bases and V 0 bases, and 4 bases lay outside the gene matches. Germline CDR1 and CDR2: SGHRS and YFSETQ. The CDR3 totals 16 residues. CDR3 in DNA: TGCGCCAGCAGCTTGGGACAGGGCCCGAGCACAGATACGCAGTATTTT. Protein product: CASSLGQGPSTDTQYF.

This clone was picked up a small number of times. V and J are TRBV21-1 and TRBJ1-3; the table's D gene call, TRBD1, was not cross checked with the DNA. TRBV21-1 represents a pseudogene. The CDR3 runs 15 residues. The CDR3: CASSKVEGQGPTIYF. CDR3 coding DNA: TGTGCCAGCAGCAAAGTGGAAGGACAGGGTCCAACCATATATTTT.

CDR3 region: CASSELGQPQHF. The CDR3, as DNA: TGTGCCAGCAGTGAACTAGGTCAGCCCCAGCATTTT. The chain carries TRBV6-1 and TRBJ1-5; D remains ambiguous. Germline CDR1 and CDR2: MNHNS and SASEGT. This CDR3 spans 12 amino acids. V was shortened by 2 bases and J by 6 bases, with 5 bases between the two germline ends.

The chain recombines TRBV6-5 with TRBJ2-5, with 11 nucleotides matching TRBD1. Germline V CDR1 and CDR2: MNHEY, SVGAGI. Trimming at V came to 0 bases and at J to 4 bases, leaving 4 bases not matched to a gene. This CDR3 contains 16 residues. The CDR3 region is CASSYSQGTGGETQYF. In DNA form, the CDR3 reads TGTGCCAGCAGTTACTCTCAAGGGACAGGGGGAGAGACCCAGTACTTC.

The chain uses TRBV6-6 and TRBJ2-7; TRBD1 agrees at 8 bases. The CDR3 covers 14 residues. J gave up 2 bases and V 0 bases, and 0 bases lay outside the gene matches. Germline values: CDR1 MNHNY, CDR2 SVGAGI (reference sequence). CDR3 sequence reads: CASSYSTGAYEQYF. In DNA, the CDR3 is TGTGCCAGCAGTTACTCGACAGGGGCCTACGAGCAGTACTTC.